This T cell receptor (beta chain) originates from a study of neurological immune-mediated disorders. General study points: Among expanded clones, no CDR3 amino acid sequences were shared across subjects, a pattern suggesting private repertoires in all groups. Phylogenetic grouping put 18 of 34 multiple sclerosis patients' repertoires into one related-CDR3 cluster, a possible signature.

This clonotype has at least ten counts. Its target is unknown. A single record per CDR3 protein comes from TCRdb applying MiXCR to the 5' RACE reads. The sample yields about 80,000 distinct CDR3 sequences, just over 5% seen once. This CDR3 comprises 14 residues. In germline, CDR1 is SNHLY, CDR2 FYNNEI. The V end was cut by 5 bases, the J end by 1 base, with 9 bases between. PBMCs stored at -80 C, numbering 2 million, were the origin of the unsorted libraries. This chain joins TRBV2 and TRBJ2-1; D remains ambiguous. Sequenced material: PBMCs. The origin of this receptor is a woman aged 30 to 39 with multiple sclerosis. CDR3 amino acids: CASSRQTSYNEQFF. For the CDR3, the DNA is TGTGCCAGCAGTAGACAAACTTCCTACAATGAGCAGTTCTTC.